This TCR beta chain comes out of a study of vaccination effects on CD4 cells after COVID-19. A note on this clone: Its antigen remains unidentified.

Here immunoSEQ multiplex PCR was the method, and the copy in TCRdb shows in-frame clones only, minus some. The table has around 83,000 clones, approximately 81% seen once. Viral peptide pools were used in the ViraFEST assay to expand antigen-specific CD4+ T cells, and sequencing came afterward. With about 9 days of culture completed, CD4+ T cells were isolated. This CDR3 is built from 14 residues. Germline V CDR1 and CDR2: KGHSH, LQKENI. Trimming left V 5 bases short and J 1 base short, with 9 bases between. The chain combines TRBV18 with TRBJ1-3; unclear D gene. This sample comprised CD4+ T cells from PBMCs cultured with HCoV-229E spike peptides, obtained before COVID-19 vaccination. The TCR sequence derives from a human donor who received a COVID-19 vaccine. In DNA form, the CDR3 reads TGTGCCAGCTCAGCGGTGGGATCTGGAAACACCATATATTTT. Its translation is CASSAVGSGNTIYF.